This T cell receptor beta chain was captured by sequencing in a study of cytotoxic CD8 clonotypes in ibrutinib-treated CLL. Sequenced by immunoSEQ multiplex PCR; TCRdb stores in-frame clones only, minus some. The data show 150,000 or so clones, approximately 90% seen once. CDR1 is SGHRS, CDR2 YFSETQ, per germline. The CDR3 is 16 amino acids. V lost 7 bases and J lost 5; bases outside the gene matches: 11. This clone showed up just a few times. What it recognizes is unknown. Study-wide results and limits: Clonality at baseline surpassed age-matched healthy donors and tracked circulating CD8+ T-cell counts. Clonality was elevated at ibrutinib response and had returned toward baseline at progression.

The source material was PBMCs, sampled at disease progression, from a patient treated with ibrutinib. The origin of this receptor is a human donor with chronic lymphocytic leukemia. This chain uses TRBV5-1 with TRBJ1-4; 10 positions agree with TRBD1. CDR3 protein: CASSRDRGIMNEKLFF. CDR3 DNA: TGCGCCAGCTCGCGGGACAGGGGTATTATGAATGAAAAACTGTTTTTT.